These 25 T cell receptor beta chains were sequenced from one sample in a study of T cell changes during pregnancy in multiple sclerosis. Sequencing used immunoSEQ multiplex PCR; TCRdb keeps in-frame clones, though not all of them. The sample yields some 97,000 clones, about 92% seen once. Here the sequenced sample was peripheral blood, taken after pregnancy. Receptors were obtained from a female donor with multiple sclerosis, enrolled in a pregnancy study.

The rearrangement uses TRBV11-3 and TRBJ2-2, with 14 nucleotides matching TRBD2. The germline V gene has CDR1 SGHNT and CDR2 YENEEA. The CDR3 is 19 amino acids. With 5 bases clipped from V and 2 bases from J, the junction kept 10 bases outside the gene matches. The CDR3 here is CASSPRWTSGGQNTGELFF. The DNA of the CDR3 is TGTGCCAGCAGCCCGAGGTGGACTAGCGGGGGGCAAAACACCGGGGAGCTGTTTTTT.

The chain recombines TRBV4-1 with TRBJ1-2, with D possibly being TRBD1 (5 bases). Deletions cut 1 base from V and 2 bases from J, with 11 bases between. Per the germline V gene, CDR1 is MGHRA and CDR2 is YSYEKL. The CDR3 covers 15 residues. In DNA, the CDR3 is TGCGCCAGCAGCCAAGTTAAAGGACAAAACTATGGCTACACCTTC. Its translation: CASSQVKGQNYGYTF.

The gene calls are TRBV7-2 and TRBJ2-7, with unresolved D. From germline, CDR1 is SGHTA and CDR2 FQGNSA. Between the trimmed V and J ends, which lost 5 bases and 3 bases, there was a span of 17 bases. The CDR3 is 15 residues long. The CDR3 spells CASSAYPLSVYEQYF. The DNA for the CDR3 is TGTGCCAGCAGCGCCTACCCTCTCTCGGTCTACGAGCAGTACTTC.

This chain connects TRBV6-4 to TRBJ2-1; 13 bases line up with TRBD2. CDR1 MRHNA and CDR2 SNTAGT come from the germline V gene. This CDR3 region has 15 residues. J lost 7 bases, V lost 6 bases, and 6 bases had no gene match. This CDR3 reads CASSKLAGGMNEQFF. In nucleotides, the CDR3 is TGTGCCAGCAGCAAACTAGCGGGAGGGATGAATGAGCAGTTCTTC.

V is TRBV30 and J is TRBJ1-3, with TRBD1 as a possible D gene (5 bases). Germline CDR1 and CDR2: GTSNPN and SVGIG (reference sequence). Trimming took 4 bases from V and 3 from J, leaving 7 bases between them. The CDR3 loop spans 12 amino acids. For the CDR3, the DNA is TGTGCCTGGACAACAGGTGGAAACACCATATATTTT. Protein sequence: CAWTTGGNTIYF.

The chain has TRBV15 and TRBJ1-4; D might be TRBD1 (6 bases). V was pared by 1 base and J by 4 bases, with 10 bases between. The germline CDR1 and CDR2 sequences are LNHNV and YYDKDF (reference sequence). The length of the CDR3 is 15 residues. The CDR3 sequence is CATSRGDRSNEKLFF. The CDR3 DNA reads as TGTGCCACCAGCAGAGGCGACAGGAGTAATGAAAAACTGTTTTTT.

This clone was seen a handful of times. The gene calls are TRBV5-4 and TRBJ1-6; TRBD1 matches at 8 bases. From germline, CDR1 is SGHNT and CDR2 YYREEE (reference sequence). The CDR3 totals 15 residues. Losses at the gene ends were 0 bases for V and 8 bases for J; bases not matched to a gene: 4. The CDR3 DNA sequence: TGTGCCAGCAGCTTGGAGACAGGGGACGATTCACCCCTCCACTTT. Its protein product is CASSLETGDDSPLHF.

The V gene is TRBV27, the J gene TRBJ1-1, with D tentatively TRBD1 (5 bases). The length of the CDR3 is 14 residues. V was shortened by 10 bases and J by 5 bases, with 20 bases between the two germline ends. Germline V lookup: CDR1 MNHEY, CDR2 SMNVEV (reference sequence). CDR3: CANPREGRWTEAFF. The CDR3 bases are TGTGCCAACCCGAGGGAGGGGCGGTGGACTGAAGCTTTCTTT.

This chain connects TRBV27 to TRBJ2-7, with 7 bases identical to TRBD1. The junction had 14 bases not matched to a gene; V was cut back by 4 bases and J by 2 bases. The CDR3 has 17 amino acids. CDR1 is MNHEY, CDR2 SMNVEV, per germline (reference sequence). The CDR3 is CASSYKPGTVVPYEQYF. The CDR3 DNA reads TGTGCCAGCAGTTACAAACCCGGGACAGTAGTCCCCTACGAGCAGTACTTC.

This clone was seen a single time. The CDR3 region is CASSGLPDQPQHF. The DNA of the CDR3 is TGTGCCAGCAGCGGACTTCCAGATCAGCCCCAGCATTTT. The chain is built from TRBV28 and TRBJ1-5; D remains ambiguous. Between the trimmed V and J ends, which lost 6 bases and 5 bases, there was a span of 11 bases. The CDR3 extends over 13 amino acids. CDR1 and CDR2 from the germline V gene are MDHEN and SYDVKM.

CDR3 sequence reads: CASTLDYYGYTF. The CDR3 DNA sequence: TGTGCCAGCACCCTGGACTACTATGGCTACACCTTC. The chain links TRBV6-1 to TRBJ1-2; D unresolved. The germline V gene encodes CDR1 MNHNS and CDR2 SASEGT. Trimming shortened V by 7 bases and J by 3 bases, and 9 bases separated the two germline ends. This CDR3 contains 12 residues.

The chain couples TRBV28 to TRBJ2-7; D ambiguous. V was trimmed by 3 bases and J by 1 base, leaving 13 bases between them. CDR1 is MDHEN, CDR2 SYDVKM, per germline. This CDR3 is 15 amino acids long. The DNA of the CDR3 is TGTGCCAGCAGTTTGTCCAGGCCTACTTCCTACGAGCAGTACTTC. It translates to CASSLSRPTSYEQYF.

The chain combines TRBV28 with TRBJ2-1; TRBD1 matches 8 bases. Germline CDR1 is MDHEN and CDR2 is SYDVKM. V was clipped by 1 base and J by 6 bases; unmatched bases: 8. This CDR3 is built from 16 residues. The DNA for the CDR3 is TGTGCCAGCAGTTTATTAGGGGACACAGGGGGCAATGAGCAGTTCTTC. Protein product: CASSLLGDTGGNEQFF.

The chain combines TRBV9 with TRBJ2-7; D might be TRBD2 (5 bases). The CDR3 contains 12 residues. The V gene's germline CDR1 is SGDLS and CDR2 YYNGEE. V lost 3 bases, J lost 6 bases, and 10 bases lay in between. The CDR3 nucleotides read TGTGCCAGCAGCGGCCGAGGGCCCGAGCAGTACTTC. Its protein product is CASSGRGPEQYF.

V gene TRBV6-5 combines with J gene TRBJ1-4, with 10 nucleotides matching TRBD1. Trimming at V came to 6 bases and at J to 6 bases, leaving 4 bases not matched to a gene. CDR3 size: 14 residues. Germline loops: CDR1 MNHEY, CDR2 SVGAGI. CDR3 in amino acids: CASRSGTGDEKLFF. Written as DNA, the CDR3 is TGTGCCAGCAGATCCGGGACAGGGGATGAAAAACTGTTTTTT.

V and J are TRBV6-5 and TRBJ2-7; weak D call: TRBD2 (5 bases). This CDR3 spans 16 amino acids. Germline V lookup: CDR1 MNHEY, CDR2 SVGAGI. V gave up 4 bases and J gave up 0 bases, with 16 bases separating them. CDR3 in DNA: TGTGCCAGCAGTTTGGCCCGGGGTCTTAGCTCCTACGAGCAGTACTTC. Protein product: CASSLARGLSSYEQYF.

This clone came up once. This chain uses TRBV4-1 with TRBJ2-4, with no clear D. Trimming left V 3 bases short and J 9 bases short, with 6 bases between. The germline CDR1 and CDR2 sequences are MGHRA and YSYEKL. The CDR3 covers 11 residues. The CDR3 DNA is TGCGCCAGCAGCCAGTTTAGCATTCAGTACTTC. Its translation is CASSQFSIQYF.

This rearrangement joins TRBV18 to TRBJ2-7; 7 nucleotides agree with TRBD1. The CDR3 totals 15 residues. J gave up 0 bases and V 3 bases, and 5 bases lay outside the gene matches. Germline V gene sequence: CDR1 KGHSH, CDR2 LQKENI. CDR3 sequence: CASSPSRTGSYEQYF. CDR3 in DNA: TGTGCCAGCTCACCTTCTAGGACAGGCTCCTACGAGCAGTACTTC.

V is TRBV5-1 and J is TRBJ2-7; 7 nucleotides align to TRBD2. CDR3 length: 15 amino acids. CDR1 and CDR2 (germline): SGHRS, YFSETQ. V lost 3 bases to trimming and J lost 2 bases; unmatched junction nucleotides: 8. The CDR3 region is CASSSITSATYEQYF. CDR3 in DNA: TGCGCCAGCAGCTCTATAACTAGCGCAACCTACGAGCAGTACTTC. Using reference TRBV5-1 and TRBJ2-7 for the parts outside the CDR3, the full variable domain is KAGVTQTPRYLIKTRGQQVTLSCSPISGHRSVSWYQQTPGQGLQFLFEYFSETQRNKGNFPGRFSGRQFSNSRSEMNVSTLELGDSALYLCASSSITSATYEQYFGPGTRLTVT.

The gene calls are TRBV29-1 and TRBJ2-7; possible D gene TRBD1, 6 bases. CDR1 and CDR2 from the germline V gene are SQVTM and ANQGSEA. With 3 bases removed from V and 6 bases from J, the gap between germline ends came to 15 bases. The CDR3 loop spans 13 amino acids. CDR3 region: CSVESVLRGEQYF. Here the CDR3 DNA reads TGCAGCGTTGAGAGTGTCCTCAGGGGCGAGCAGTACTTC.

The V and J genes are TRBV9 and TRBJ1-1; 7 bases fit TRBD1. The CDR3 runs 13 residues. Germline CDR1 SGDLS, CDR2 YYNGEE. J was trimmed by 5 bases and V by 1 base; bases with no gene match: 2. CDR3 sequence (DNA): TGTGCCAGCAGCGTAACGACAGGGACTGAAGCTTTCTTT. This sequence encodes CASSVTTGTEAFF.

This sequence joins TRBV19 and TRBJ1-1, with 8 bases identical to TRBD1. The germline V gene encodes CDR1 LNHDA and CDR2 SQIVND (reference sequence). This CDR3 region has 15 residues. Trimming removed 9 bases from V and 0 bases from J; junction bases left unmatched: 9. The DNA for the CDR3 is TGTGCCAGCCAGACAGGGGTTTACGTGAACACTGAAGCTTTCTTT. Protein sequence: CASQTGVYVNTEAFF.

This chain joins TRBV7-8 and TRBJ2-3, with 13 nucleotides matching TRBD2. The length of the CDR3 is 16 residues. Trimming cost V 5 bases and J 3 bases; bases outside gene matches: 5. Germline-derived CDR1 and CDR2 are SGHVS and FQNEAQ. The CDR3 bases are TGTGCCAGCAGCCAAAGGACTAGCGGGAGTACAGATACGCAGTATTTT. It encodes CASSQRTSGSTDTQYF.

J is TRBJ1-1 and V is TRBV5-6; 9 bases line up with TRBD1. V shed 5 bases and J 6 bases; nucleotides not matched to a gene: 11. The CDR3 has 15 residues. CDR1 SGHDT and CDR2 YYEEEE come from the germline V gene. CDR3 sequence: CASSPVGTGNPEAFF. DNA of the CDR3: TGTGCCAGCAGTCCCGTCGGGACAGGGAATCCTGAAGCTTTCTTT.

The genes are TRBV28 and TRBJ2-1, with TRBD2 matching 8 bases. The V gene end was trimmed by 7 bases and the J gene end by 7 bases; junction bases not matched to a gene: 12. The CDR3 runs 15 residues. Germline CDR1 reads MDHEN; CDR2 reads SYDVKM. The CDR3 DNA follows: TGTGCCAGCATCCGGGAGGGCCTTTATTTGAATGAGCAGTTCTTC. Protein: CASIREGLYLNEQFF.